The 24 T cell receptor beta chains listed next were all sequenced from one sample in a study of blood T cell repertoires in COVID-19. Using immunoSEQ multiplex PCR, the repertoire was profiled, and TCRdb retains in-frame clones only, with some absent. The table lists about 180,000 clones, about 81% of them singletons. Source material: peripheral blood. Receptors originate from a woman aged 70-85 years with acute or convalescent COVID-19.

The chain couples TRBV13 to TRBJ1-3, with TRBD1 as a possible D gene (6 bases). Germline CDR1 PRHDT, CDR2 FYEKMQ (reference sequence). The CDR3 consists of 18 residues. The ends were cut back, 3 bases at V and 4 bases at J, with 22 bases in the middle. This CDR3 reads CASSFGGASSLGGNTIYF. The CDR3 nucleotides read TGTGCCAGCAGCTTTGGGGGGGCTTCTTCCTTAGGCGGAAACACCATATATTTT.

The CDR3 DNA follows: TGTGCCAGCAGCGATAGACAGGGCAATTCACCCCTCCACTTT. Its protein product is CASSDRQGNSPLHF. The V call is TRBV28, the J call TRBJ1-6; TRBD1 matches 7 bases. V gave up 6 bases and J gave up 7 bases; unmatched junction bases: 6. CDR3 length equals 14 residues. Germline V lookup: CDR1 MDHEN, CDR2 SYDVKM.

Points on this clone: Sequence at one end of the junction differs from germline and may be a read error. V gene TRBV24-1 combines with J gene TRBJ1-3; D uncertain. Looked up from germline, CDR1 is KGHDR and CDR2 is SFDVKD. The CDR3 extends over 13 amino acids. Here the CDR3 reads CAASGGSGNTIYF. CDR3 sequence (DNA): TGTGCCGCCAGCGGTGGCTCTGGAAACACCATATATTTT.

The rearrangement links TRBV5-6 to TRBJ2-1, with TRBD1 identical over 10 bases. J gave up 2 bases and V 3 bases, and 2 bases lay outside the gene matches. CDR1 is SGHDT and CDR2 is YYEEEE in the germline V gene. The CDR3 has 15 residues. CDR3 nucleotides: TGTGCCAGCAGCTGGACAGGGGGTACCTACAATGAGCAGTTCTTC. It yields the protein CASSWTGGTYNEQFF.

In its sample, this clone was seen once. The chain carries TRBV27 and TRBJ2-1; possibly TRBD1 for D (6 bases). Germline CDR1 reads MNHEY; CDR2 reads SMNVEV (reference sequence). V dropped 4 bases and J dropped 3 bases, with 10 bases sitting between them. The CDR3 contains 14 residues. The CDR3 loop reads CASSSQGFYNEQFF. The CDR3 nucleotides are TGTGCCAGCAGTTCGCAGGGGTTCTACAATGAGCAGTTCTTC.

The CDR3 protein is CASSQAQGTPYFSGNTIYF. The CDR3 DNA sequence: TGCGCCAGCAGCCAAGCCCAAGGGACACCCTACTTCTCTGGAAACACCATATATTTT. The chain carries TRBV4-1 and TRBJ1-3; TRBD1 is a possible D gene (6 bases). The CDR3 consists of 19 residues. Germline V gene sequence: CDR1 MGHRA, CDR2 YSYEKL. Trimming stripped 1 base from V and 0 bases from J, with 19 bases between.

The chain employs TRBV10-1 and TRBJ2-3, with a weak D call TRBD1 (5 bases). The CDR3 spans 13 residues. The germline CDR1 and CDR2 sequences are WNHNN and SYGVQD (reference sequence). The V gene lost 0 bases and the J gene lost 6 bases, with 7 bases spanning the gap. The CDR3 sequence is CASSESGRDTQYF. The CDR3, as DNA: TGCGCCAGCAGTGAGTCGGGGCGGGATACGCAGTATTTT.

This clone has a single count. The V call is TRBV7-3, the J call TRBJ2-1; 10 bases align to TRBD1. The V gene end was trimmed by 8 bases and the J gene end by 2 bases; junction bases not matched to a gene: 3. The CDR3 spans 14 residues. Germline V gives CDR1 SGHTA, CDR2 FQGTGA. CDR3 coding DNA: TGTGCCAGCTCCGGGACAGGGGCCTACAATGAGCAGTTCTTC. Encoded protein: CASSGTGAYNEQFF.

The rearrangement links TRBV7-2 to TRBJ2-5; 8 bases align to TRBD2. V trimming: 2 bases; J trimming: 5 bases; junction bases outside the gene matches: 4. The CDR3 loop spans 14 amino acids. The germline V gene has CDR1 SGHTA and CDR2 FQGNSA. CDR3 sequence (DNA): TGTGCCAGCAGCTTAAGCGGGAGTAGGGAGACCCAGTACTTC. It is translated as CASSLSGSRETQYF.

The rearrangement joins TRBV7-3 to TRBJ2-5; 7 nucleotides align to TRBD1. The CDR3 runs to 15 residues. Trimming at V came to 7 bases and at J to 3 bases, leaving 11 bases not matched to a gene. The germline V gene has CDR1 SGHTA and CDR2 FQGTGA. The CDR3 region has the DNA TGTGCCAGCACCCTATATGAAGACAGGGAAGAGACCCAGTACTTC. This gives the protein CASTLYEDREETQYF.

This clone was seen just once. This chain links TRBV10-2 with TRBJ2-5, with TRBD2 matching 9 bases. The V gene end was trimmed by 5 bases and the J gene end by 5 bases; junction bases not matched to a gene: 6. There are 14 residues in the CDR3. Germline CDR1 reads WSHSY; CDR2 reads SAAADI. This CDR3 is CASSFSGSRETQYF. CDR3 DNA: TGCGCCAGCAGTTTTAGCGGGAGTAGGGAGACCCAGTACTTC.

The V gene is TRBV11-2, the J gene TRBJ2-5; 15 positions agree with TRBD2. Germline V gene sequence: CDR1 SGHAT, CDR2 FQNNGV. The CDR3 runs to 17 residues. With 5 bases clipped from V and 0 bases from J, the junction kept 4 bases outside the gene matches. The CDR3 loop reads CASSPGTSGGYQETQYF. CDR3 coding DNA: TGTGCCAGCAGCCCGGGGACTAGCGGGGGGTACCAAGAGACCCAGTACTTC.

The chain has TRBV5-4 and TRBJ1-2; 7 bases fit TRBD1. V dropped 3 bases and J dropped 2; count of bases not matched to a gene: 1. Looked up from germline, CDR1 is SGHNT and CDR2 is YYREEE (reference sequence). The CDR3 totals 13 residues. This CDR3 reads CASSSGQNYGYTF. The CDR3 DNA reads TGTGCCAGCAGCTCGGGACAGAACTATGGCTACACCTTC.

The genes are TRBV9 and TRBJ1-2, with D tentatively TRBD1 (6 bases). This CDR3 spans 13 amino acids. Looked up from germline, CDR1 is SGDLS and CDR2 is YYNGEE. V was pared by 5 bases and J by 3 bases, with 11 bases between. For the CDR3, the DNA is TGTGCCAGCAGTCTACAGGGCTACTATGGCTACACCTTC. This gives the protein CASSLQGYYGYTF.

The chain is built from TRBV7-2 and TRBJ1-5; the match to TRBD1 covers 7 bases. V was pared by 2 bases and J by 1 base, with 5 bases of the junction left unmatched. CDR1 is SGHTA, CDR2 FQGNSA, per germline. This CDR3 has 16 amino acids. Here the CDR3 DNA reads TGTGCCAGCAGCTTAAGGGGGCCCTCCAGCAATCAGCCCCAGCATTTT. Translation: CASSLRGPSSNQPQHF.

The rearrangement uses TRBV7-6 and TRBJ2-1; 10 bases are shared with TRBD1. From germline, CDR1 is SGHVS and CDR2 FNYEAQ. V shed 0 bases, J shed 0 bases, and the junction held 14 bases outside the gene matches. This CDR3 has 21 residues. CDR3 DNA sequence: TGTGCCAGCAGCTTAGCGTGGCCGAGACAGGGGGCTCGAAGCTCCTACAATGAGCAGTTCTTC. Protein: CASSLAWPRQGARSSYNEQFF.

The V call is TRBV7-9, the J call TRBJ2-1, with TRBD2 matching over 8 bases. Germline CDR1 reads SEHNR; CDR2 reads FQNEAQ (reference sequence). The CDR3 has 15 amino acids. V shed 2 bases, J shed 5 bases, and the junction held 5 bases outside the gene matches. The CDR3 coding sequence is TGTGCCAGCAGCTTAACTGCGGGGGGTAACAATGAGCAGTTCTTC. Translated: CASSLTAGGNNEQFF.

This chain joins TRBV6-6 and TRBJ1-2; tentatively, D is TRBD1 (6 bases). In germline, CDR1 is MNHNY, CDR2 SVGAGI (reference sequence). The CDR3 is 15 residues long. V was pared by 2 bases and J by 4 bases, with 14 bases between. CDR3 coding DNA: TGTGCCAGCAGTTACGCCACAGGGAGTAGCTATGGCTACACCTTC. Translating it yields CASSYATGSSYGYTF.

The V call is TRBV5-1, the J call TRBJ2-7; 14 bases map to TRBD2. This CDR3 has 16 amino acids. Unmatched junction bases numbered 6, after V lost 0 bases and J lost 7 bases. Germline V gene lookup returns CDR1 SGHRS and CDR2 YFSETQ. The DNA for the CDR3 is TGCGCCAGCAGCTTGGGACTAGCGGGAGGGCTAGGGGAGCAGTACTTC. As protein: CASSLGLAGGLGEQYF.

This chain connects TRBV5-5 to TRBJ1-1; D remains ambiguous. Germline lookup yields CDR1 SGHKS and CDR2 YYEKEE (reference sequence). This CDR3 has 16 residues. Trimming removed 1 base from V and 6 bases from J, with 19 bases in between. DNA for the CDR3: TGTGCCAGCAGCTTGAGTCGGGAATCGATGTCCCCTGAAGCTTTCTTT. It codes for CASSLSRESMSPEAFF.

This clone has more than one count but fewer than ten. The chain combines TRBV19 with TRBJ1-1; a possible D gene is TRBD1 (5 bases). Germline assignment: CDR1 LNHDA and CDR2 SQIVND (reference sequence). The CDR3 contains 12 residues. The ends were cut back, 3 bases at V and 7 bases at J, with 9 bases in the middle. The CDR3 loop reads CASSMRGGEAFF. In nucleotides, the CDR3 is TGTGCCAGTAGTATGAGGGGAGGTGAAGCTTTCTTT.

Only one count was recorded for this clone. CDR3 DNA: TGTGCCAGCAGTGAATTAAAGACTAGCGGGAGGGTAAATACGCAGTATTTT. Protein product: CASSELKTSGRVNTQYF. V and J are TRBV25-1 and TRBJ2-3; 14 nucleotides align to TRBD2. V shed 1 base and J 7 bases; nucleotides not matched to a gene: 7. Germline values: CDR1 MGHDK, CDR2 SYGVNS. The length of the CDR3 is 17 residues.

The chain combines TRBV30 with TRBJ1-1; D is ambiguous. Trimming cost V 0 bases and J 1 base, with 15 bases left between them. CDR3 length: 16 amino acids. CDR1 and CDR2 (germline): GTSNPN, SVGIG (reference sequence). The CDR3: CAWSVRVELTNTEAFF. CDR3 DNA sequence: TGTGCCTGGAGTGTACGGGTAGAACTTACGAACACTGAAGCTTTCTTT.

The chain is built from TRBV7-9 and TRBJ1-3; 7 bases are shared with TRBD1. Trimming at V came to 5 bases and at J to 0 bases, leaving 13 bases not matched to a gene. CDR1 SEHNR and CDR2 FQNEAQ come from the germline V gene (reference sequence). This CDR3 region has 18 residues. The CDR3 DNA is TGTGCCAGCAGCCCCAGAGACAGGGAACCCGTCTCTGGAAACACCATATATTTT. Translation: CASSPRDREPVSGNTIYF.